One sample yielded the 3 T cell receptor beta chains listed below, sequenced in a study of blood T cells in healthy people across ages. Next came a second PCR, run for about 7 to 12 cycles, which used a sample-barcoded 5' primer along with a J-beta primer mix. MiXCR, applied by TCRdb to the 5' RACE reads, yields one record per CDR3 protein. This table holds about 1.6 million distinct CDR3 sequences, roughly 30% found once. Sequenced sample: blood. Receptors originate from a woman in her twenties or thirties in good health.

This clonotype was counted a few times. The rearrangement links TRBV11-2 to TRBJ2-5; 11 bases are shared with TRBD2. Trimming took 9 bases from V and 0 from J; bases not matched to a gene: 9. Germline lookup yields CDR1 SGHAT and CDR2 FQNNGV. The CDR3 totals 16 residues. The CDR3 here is CARNPLAGAHQETQYF. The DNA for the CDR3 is TGTGCCAGGAACCCACTAGCGGGGGCCCACCAAGAGACCCAGTACTTC.

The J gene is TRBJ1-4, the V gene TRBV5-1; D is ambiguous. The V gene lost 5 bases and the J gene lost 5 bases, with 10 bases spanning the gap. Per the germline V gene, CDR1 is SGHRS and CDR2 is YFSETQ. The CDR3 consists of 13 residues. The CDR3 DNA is TGCGCCAGCAGGGACCCCCCCAATGAAAAACTGTTTTTT. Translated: CASRDPPNEKLFF. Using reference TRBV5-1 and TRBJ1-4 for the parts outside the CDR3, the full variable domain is KAGVTQTPRYLIKTRGQQVTLSCSPISGHRSVSWYQQTPGQGLQFLFEYFSETQRNKGNFPGRFSGRQFSNSRSEMNVSTLELGDSALYLCASRDPPNEKLFFGSGTQLSVL.

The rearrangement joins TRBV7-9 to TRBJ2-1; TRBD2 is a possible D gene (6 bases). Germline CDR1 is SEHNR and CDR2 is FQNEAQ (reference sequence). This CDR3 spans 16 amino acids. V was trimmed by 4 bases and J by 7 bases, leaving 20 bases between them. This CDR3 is CASSWRDAATGNEQFF. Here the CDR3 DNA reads TGTGCCAGCAGCTGGAGGGACGCTGCCACAGGAAATGAGCAGTTCTTC.